These T cell receptor beta chains were read from a single sample in a study of shared clonotypes between healthy human individuals. Data came from immunoSEQ multiplex PCR; TCRdb stores just in-frame clones and leaves some out. The sample has 2 million or so clones; 85% to 95% are singletons. What was sequenced was naive CD4+ T cells sorted from blood. The source is a man aged 18 to 30 in good health. The CDR3 runs from the conserved cysteine through the conserved F or W. A D gene is named only where the DNA matches it firmly. Not all rows give a size; the values are once, few, many and, for expanded clones, a class.

CDR3nt,CDR3aa,d_gene,abundance,v_gene,j_gene
TGTGCCAGCAGTCGTTGGGGACAGGGGGCTCATCAGCCCCAGCATTTT,CASSRWGQGAHQPQHF,TRBD1,-,TRBV27,TRBJ1-5
TGTGCCAGCAGCTTAGCGCGACTCGCCGATACGCAGTATTTT,CASSLARLADTQYF,-,-,TRBV7-9,TRBJ2-3
TGTGCCAGCAGCTTACGGGTCGGGGCAAACGGCGAGCAGTACTTC,CASSLRVGANGEQYF,-,-,TRBV7-8,TRBJ2-7
TGTGCCAGTAGCCCGCTCGGCAATCAGCCCCAGCATTTT,CASSPLGNQPQHF,-,few,TRBV19,TRBJ1-5
TGTGCCAGCAGCTTAGGGAGTCAAGAGACCCAGTACTTC,CASSLGSQETQYF,-,-,TRBV11-3,TRBJ2-5
TGCGCCAGCAGCTTGGGTCAGGGACCGAACACCGGGGAGCTGTTTTTT,CASSLGQGPNTGELFF,-,-,TRBV5-1,TRBJ2-2
TGTGCCAGCAGCTTCTCCAATCAGCCCCAGCATTTT,CASSFSNQPQHF,-,-,TRBV7-9,TRBJ1-5
TGTGCCTGGAAGGAGGTACGGACTGAAGCTTTCTTT,CAWKEVRTEAFF,-,once,TRBV30,TRBJ1-1
TGTGCCAGCTCACCGGGACGGAGGTCCTATGGCTACACCTTC,CASSPGRRSYGYTF,-,-,TRBV18,TRBJ1-2
TGTGCCAGCAGCTCATTGGGGAGCGGGTCCTACGAGCAGTACTTC,CASSSLGSGSYEQYF,-,-,TRBV6-6,TRBJ2-7
TGTGCCAGTACAGACAGGCAGCGAAACACCATATATTTT,CASTDRQRNTIYF,-,-,TRBV19,TRBJ1-3
TGTGCCAGCAGCTTGTACCCTCCGACAGCAAGTCTTGTGGCCCAGTACTTC,CASSLYPPTASLVAQYF,-,-,TRBV7-2,TRBJ2-5
TGTGCCAGCAGCGCCCGTGACAGGGGAGAGCAAGAGACCCAGTACTTC,CASSARDRGEQETQYF,TRBD1,-,TRBV11-2,TRBJ2-5
TGCGCCAGCAGCTTGGACAGGTCGGGGGCAGGTGAGCAGTTCTTC,CASSLDRSGAGEQFF,-,-,TRBV5-1,TRBJ2-1
TGTGCCAGCGGACCGGGTAGCGGTGAAGCTTTCTTT,CASGPGSGEAFF,-,-,TRBV6-5,TRBJ1-1
TGTGCCAGCAGCTTAGTTGGGACTAGCGGGAGGGGGAACACCGGGGAGCTGTTTTTT,CASSLVGTSGRGNTGELFF,TRBD2,-,TRBV7-2,TRBJ2-2
TGTGCCAGTAGTATTGGCTGGGGCGGAGACTATGGCTACACCTTC,CASSIGWGGDYGYTF,-,-,TRBV19,TRBJ1-2
TGTGCCAGCAGCCAAGAGTGGGGGCCTGGTGAAAAACTGTTTTTT,CASSQEWGPGEKLFF,-,-,TRBV4-2,TRBJ1-4
TGTGCCAGCAGCCTAGCGGGAGGGGGTTCCTACAATGAGCAGTTCTTC,CASSLAGGGSYNEQFF,TRBD2,-,TRBV28,TRBJ2-1
TGTGCCAGCAGCCACGGGGGGTCTGGGGCCAACGTCCTGACTTTC,CASSHGGSGANVLTF,TRBD2,-,TRBV6-4,TRBJ2-6
TGTGCCAGCAGTTACAACCCTCGGAGCGGGGGGTATGAGCAGTTCTTC,CASSYNPRSGGYEQFF,TRBD2,-,TRBV6-6,TRBJ2-1
TGTGCCAGCAGCTTAGAGAGTCACGGGGAGCTGTTTTTT,CASSLESHGELFF,-,once,TRBV7-9,TRBJ2-2
TGTGCCAGCTCGGAACGGGGCTACAATCAGCCCCAGCATTTT,CASSERGYNQPQHF,-,-,TRBV6-1,TRBJ1-5
TGTGCCTGCGTTGGAGTTGCAACTAATGAAAAACTGTTTTTT,CACVGVATNEKLFF,-,-,TRBV30,TRBJ1-4
TGTGCCAGCAGCTTTACCGGGACAGGGTGGAATCAGCCCCAGCATTTT,CASSFTGTGWNQPQHF,TRBD1,-,TRBV5-4,TRBJ1-5
TGTGCCAGCAGTGAAGGCCCCGCAGGCTACGAGCAGTACTTC,CASSEGPAGYEQYF,-,-,TRBV6-1,TRBJ2-7
TGTGCCTGGAATACGGCGGAGACCCAGTACTTC,CAWNTAETQYF,-,-,TRBV30,TRBJ2-5
TGTGCCTGGGCAGGGGGACCCACGTCCTACAATGAGCAGTTCTTC,CAWAGGPTSYNEQFF,TRBD1,-,TRBV30,TRBJ2-1
TGTGCCTGGAGTTTGGGACAGGGTTGGGGCTACACCTTC,CAWSLGQGWGYTF,TRBD1,-,TRBV30,TRBJ1-2
TGCGCCAGCAGCTTGGCCGGGACAGGGGGCCAAGAGACCCAGTACTTC,CASSLAGTGGQETQYF,TRBD1,-,TRBV5-1,TRBJ2-5
TGTGCCTGGAACTCCGGACTAGCGGGACCCTACGAGCAGTACTTC,CAWNSGLAGPYEQYF,TRBD2,-,TRBV30,TRBJ2-7
TGTGCCAGCAGTTCCTCGGGGACAGGGGGCGCCTATGGCTACACCTTC,CASSSSGTGGAYGYTF,TRBD1,-,TRBV6-6,TRBJ1-2
TGTGCCAGCAGCCTGGGGGGTCCGAACACTGAAGCTTTCTTT,CASSLGGPNTEAFF,-,-,TRBV7-2,TRBJ1-1
TGTGCCAGCAGCGCCCCCGGGACTAGCGGGAGAGATGAGCAGTTCTTC,CASSAPGTSGRDEQFF,TRBD2,-,TRBV9,TRBJ2-1
TGTGCCAGCAGTAGGGACCTCGATTCGGATGAGCAGTTCTTC,CASSRDLDSDEQFF,-,-,TRBV6-1,TRBJ2-1
TGTGCCAGTAGTACCACGGGCCGGGGACCCTTGTATGGCTACACCTTC,CASSTTGRGPLYGYTF,-,-,TRBV19,TRBJ1-2
TGCGCCAGCAGCGGAACTAGTTCAGATACGCAGTATTTT,CASSGTSSDTQYF,-,-,TRBV5-1,TRBJ2-3
TGTGCCATCAGTGTCCCAGGGCAGAATGAGCAGTTCTTC,CAISVPGQNEQFF,-,-,TRBV10-3,TRBJ2-1
TGTGCCAGCAGTCTCGGGGGATTCATTTCCTACGAGCAGTACTTC,CASSLGGFISYEQYF,-,-,TRBV2,TRBJ2-7
TGTGCCAGCAGCTTGGGGCAGTATGGTAATTCACCCCTCCACTTT,CASSLGQYGNSPLHF,-,-,TRBV5-6,TRBJ1-6
TGTGCCAGCAGTGAATCGGGACAGTCGAACACTGAAGCTTTCTTT,CASSESGQSNTEAFF,TRBD1,once,TRBV6-1,TRBJ1-1
TGTGCCTCCCCCTCTGGCGGGAGGGCCAGAGATACGCAGTATTTT,CASPSGGRARDTQYF,TRBD2,-,TRBV5-8,TRBJ2-3
TGCGCCAGCAGCTCCGACTCCCGGGGCACCATATATTTT,CASSSDSRGTIYF,-,-,TRBV5-1,TRBJ1-3
TGTGCCAGCAGCTCAGGGGAAGAGCAGTACTTC,CASSSGEEQYF,-,-,TRBV7-2,TRBJ2-7
TGTGCCAGCAGTTCGCGACAGGATATGAACACTGAAGCTTTCTTT,CASSSRQDMNTEAFF,-,once,TRBV6-5,TRBJ1-1
TGCGCCAGCAGCCAAGACCTACCGGGACAGATTCACTATGGCTACACCTTC,CASSQDLPGQIHYGYTF,TRBD1,-,TRBV4-1,TRBJ1-2
TGCAGCTTTTCGGGGGGGAGCACAGATACGCAGTATTTT,CSFSGGSTDTQYF,TRBD2,-,TRBV29-1,TRBJ2-3
TGTGCCAGCAGCGCCGCCTCAGGGGGTCAGCCCCAGCATTTT,CASSAASGGQPQHF,TRBD1,once,TRBV9,TRBJ1-5
TGTGCCAGCTCACCACCGTCAGCAGGGAAAGTAAAAGAGACCCAGTACTTC,CASSPPSAGKVKETQYF,-,-,TRBV18,TRBJ2-5
TGCAGCGTAGCCGGGACAGGCGGCTACGAGCAGTACTTC,CSVAGTGGYEQYF,TRBD1,-,TRBV29-1,TRBJ2-7
TGTGCCATCAGTGAAAGGGAGGGTGGTGATGGCTACACCTTC,CAISEREGGDGYTF,-,-,TRBV10-3,TRBJ1-2
TGTGCCAGCTCACCGAGCCAGGGCGGAGGGCAAGAGACCCAGTACTTC,CASSPSQGGGQETQYF,-,-,TRBV18,TRBJ2-5
TGTGCCAGCAGCAGGGGGACAGTCGCTACCATATATTTT,CASSRGTVATIYF,TRBD1,-,TRBV6-1,TRBJ1-3
TGTGCCATCAGTGAGTCTAGCGTGCGGGATACGCAGTATTTT,CAISESSVRDTQYF,-,-,TRBV10-3,TRBJ2-3
TGTGCCAGCAGCCTGGGACAACCCACAGATACGCAGTATTTT,CASSLGQPTDTQYF,-,-,TRBV9,TRBJ2-3
TGTGCCAGCAGCGTAGGAATCGGACTAGCCTACGAGCAGTACTTC,CASSVGIGLAYEQYF,TRBD2,-,TRBV9,TRBJ2-7
TGCGCCAGCAGCTTGGGGGGACAGGGGCAAGAGACCCAGTACTTC,CASSLGGQGQETQYF,TRBD1,-,TRBV5-1,TRBJ2-5
TGCGCCAGCAGCTTGGGTTCCGGAGGCGAGACCCAGTACTTC,CASSLGSGGETQYF,-,-,TRBV5-1,TRBJ2-5
TGTGCCAGCAGCTTAGGGGCCTACGAGCAGTACTTC,CASSLGAYEQYF,-,few,TRBV7-9,TRBJ2-7
TGTGCCAGCAGCGGGGTGGTGCAGTTCTCCTACGAGCAGTACTTC,CASSGVVQFSYEQYF,-,-,TRBV11-2,TRBJ2-7